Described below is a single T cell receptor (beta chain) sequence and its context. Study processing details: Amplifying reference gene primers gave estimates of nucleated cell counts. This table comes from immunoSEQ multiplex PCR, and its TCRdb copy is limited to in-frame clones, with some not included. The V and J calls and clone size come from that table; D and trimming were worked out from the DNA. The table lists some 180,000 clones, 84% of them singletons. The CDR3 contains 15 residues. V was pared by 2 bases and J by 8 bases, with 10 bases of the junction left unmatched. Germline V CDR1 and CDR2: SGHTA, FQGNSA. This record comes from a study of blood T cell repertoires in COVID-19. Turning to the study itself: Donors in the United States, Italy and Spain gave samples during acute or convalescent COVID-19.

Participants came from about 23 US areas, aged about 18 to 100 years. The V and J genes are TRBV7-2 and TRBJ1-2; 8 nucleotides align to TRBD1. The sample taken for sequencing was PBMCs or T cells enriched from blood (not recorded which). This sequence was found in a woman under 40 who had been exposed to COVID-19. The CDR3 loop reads CASSLTGQGLRGYTF. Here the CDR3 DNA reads TGTGCCAGCAGCTTAACCGGACAGGGCCTTAGGGGCTACACCTTC.